This T cell receptor (beta chain) was identified in a study of blood T cell repertoires in COVID-19. Study details: PBMCs, B-cell-depleted T cells, or T cells provided the cDNA or gDNA that made up the material.

Libraries were prepared by immunoSEQ multiplex PCR; TCRdb keeps only in-frame clonotypes and omits some of them. The sample has hundreds of thousands of clones, around 86% seen once. The germline V gene has CDR1 SGHTA and CDR2 FQGNSA. The CDR3 runs 15 residues. Trimming took off 4 bases at V and 7 bases at J, with 20 bases between the two ends. The chain carries TRBV7-2 and TRBJ2-7; D is possibly TRBD2 (7 bases). Sequencing was performed on PBMCs or T cells enriched from blood (not recorded which). This receptor was identified in a man aged 35 to 55 who had recovered from COVID-19. The CDR3 nucleotides are TGTGCCAGCAGCTCTCGGGGGCTAGCGGAGGGAGAGCAGTACTTC. It translates to CASSSRGLAEGEQYF.